The entry below describes one T cell receptor beta chain. The V end lost 3 bases, the J end lost 12 bases, and 24 bases lay between the germline ends. The CDR3 consists of 16 residues. The germline gives CDR1 SGHDN, CDR2 FVKESK. This record comes from a study of T cell responses to AZD1222 COVID-19 vaccine. Assay used: immunoSEQ multiplex PCR; TCRdb lists only in-frame clones, some missing. This table holds approximately 120,000 clones, approximately 91% found once. This TCR derives from an adult who received the AZD1222 COVID-19 vaccine. This rearrangement joins TRBV14 to TRBJ2-1, with D perhaps TRBD1 or TRBD2 (5 bases each). Sequenced material: peripheral blood, taken 28 days after the second AZD1222 dose. The CDR3 region is CASSQYRDLPMMAQFF. In nucleotides, the CDR3 is TGTGCCAGCAGCCAGTATCGGGACCTACCTATGATGGCGCAGTTCTTC.